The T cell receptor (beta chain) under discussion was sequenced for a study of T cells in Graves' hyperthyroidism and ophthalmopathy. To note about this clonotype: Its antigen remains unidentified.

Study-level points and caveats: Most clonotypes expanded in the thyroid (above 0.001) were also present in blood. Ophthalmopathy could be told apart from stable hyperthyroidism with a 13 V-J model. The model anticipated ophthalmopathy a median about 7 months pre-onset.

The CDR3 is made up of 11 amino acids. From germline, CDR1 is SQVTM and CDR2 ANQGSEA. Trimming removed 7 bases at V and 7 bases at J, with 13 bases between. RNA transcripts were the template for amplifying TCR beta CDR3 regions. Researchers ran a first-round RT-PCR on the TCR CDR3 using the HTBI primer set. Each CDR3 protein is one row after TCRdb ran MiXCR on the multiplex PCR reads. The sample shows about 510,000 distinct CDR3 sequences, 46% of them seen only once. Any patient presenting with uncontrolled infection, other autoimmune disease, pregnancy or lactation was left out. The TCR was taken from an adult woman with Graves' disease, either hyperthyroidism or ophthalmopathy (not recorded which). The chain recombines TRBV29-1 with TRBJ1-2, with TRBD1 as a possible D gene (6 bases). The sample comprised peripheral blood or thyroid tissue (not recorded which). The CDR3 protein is CSGTGSGGYTF. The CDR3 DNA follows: TGCAGCGGCACAGGGTCGGGTGGCTACACCTTC.